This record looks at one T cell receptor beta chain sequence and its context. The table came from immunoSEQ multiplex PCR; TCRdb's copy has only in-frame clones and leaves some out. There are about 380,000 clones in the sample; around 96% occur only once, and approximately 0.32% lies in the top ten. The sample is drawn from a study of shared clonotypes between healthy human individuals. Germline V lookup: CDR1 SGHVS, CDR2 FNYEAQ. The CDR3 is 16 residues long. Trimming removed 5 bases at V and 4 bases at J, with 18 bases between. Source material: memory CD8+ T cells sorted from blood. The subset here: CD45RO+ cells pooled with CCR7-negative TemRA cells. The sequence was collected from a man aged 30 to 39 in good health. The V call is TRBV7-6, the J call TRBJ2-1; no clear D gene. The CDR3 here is CASSAEDGGRYNEQFF. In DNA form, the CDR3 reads TGTGCCAGCAGCGCCGAGGACGGCGGACGTTACAATGAGCAGTTCTTC.